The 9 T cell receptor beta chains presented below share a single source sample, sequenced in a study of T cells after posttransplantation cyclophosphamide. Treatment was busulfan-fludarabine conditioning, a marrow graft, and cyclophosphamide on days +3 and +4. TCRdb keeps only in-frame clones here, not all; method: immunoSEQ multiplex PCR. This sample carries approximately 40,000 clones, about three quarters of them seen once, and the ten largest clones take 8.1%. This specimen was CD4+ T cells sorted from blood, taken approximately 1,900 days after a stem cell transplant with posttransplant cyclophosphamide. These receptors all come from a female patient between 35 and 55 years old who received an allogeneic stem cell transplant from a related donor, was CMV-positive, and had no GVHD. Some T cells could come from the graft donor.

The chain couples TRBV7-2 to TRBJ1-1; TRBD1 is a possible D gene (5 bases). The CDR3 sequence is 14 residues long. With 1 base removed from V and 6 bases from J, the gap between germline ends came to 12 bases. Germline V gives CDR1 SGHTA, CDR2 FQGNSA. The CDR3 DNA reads TGTGCCAGCAGCTTAGTCGCGGGGCGGGCTGAAGCTTTCTTT. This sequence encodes CASSLVAGRAEAFF.

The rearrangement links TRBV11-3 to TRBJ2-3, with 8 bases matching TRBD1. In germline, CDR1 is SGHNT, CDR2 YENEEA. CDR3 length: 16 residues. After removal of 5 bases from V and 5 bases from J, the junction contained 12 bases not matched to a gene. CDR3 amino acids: CASSPGQGRIGDTQYF. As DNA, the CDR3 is TGTGCCAGCAGCCCCGGACAGGGTAGGATTGGAGATACGCAGTATTTT.

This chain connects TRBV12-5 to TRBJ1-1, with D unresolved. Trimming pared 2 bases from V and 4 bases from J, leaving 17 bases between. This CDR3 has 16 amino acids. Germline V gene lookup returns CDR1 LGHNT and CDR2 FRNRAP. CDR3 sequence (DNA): TGTGCTAGTGGTTTGTCCCCCGGGGTGATACCCACTGAAGCTTTCTTT. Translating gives CASGLSPGVIPTEAFF.

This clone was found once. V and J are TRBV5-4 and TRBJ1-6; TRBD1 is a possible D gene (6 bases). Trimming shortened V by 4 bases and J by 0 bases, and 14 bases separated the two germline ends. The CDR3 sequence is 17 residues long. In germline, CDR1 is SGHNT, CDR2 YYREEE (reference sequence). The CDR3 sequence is CASSRGGQSSYNSPLHF. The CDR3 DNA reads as TGTGCCAGCAGCAGGGGTGGACAGAGCTCCTATAATTCACCCCTCCACTTT. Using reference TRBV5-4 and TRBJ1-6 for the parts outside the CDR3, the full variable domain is ETGVTQSPTHLIKTRGQQVTLRCSSQSGHNTVSWYQQALGQGPQFIFQYYREEENGRGNFPPRFSGLQFPNYSSELNVNALELDDSALYLCASSRGGQSSYNSPLHFGNGTRLTVT.

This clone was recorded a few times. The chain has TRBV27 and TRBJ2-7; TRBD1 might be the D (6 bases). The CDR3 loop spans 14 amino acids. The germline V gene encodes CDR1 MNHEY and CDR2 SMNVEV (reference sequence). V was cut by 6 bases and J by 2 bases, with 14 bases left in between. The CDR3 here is CASSSGVRAYEQYF. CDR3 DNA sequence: TGTGCCAGCAGCTCAGGGGTTAGGGCCTACGAGCAGTACTTC.

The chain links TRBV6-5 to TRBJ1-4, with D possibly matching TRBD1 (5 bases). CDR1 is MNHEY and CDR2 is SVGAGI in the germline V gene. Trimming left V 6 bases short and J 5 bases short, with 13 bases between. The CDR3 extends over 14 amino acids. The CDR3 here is CASSSGVRNEKLFF. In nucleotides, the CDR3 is TGTGCCAGCAGCTCGGGGGTCAGGAATGAAAAACTGTTTTTT.

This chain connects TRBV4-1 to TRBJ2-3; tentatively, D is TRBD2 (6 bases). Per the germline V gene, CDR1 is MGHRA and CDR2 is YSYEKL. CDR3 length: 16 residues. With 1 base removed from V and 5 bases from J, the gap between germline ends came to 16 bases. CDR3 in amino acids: CASSQVGLPHLDTQYF. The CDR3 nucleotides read TGCGCCAGCAGCCAAGTGGGACTGCCTCACTTAGATACGCAGTATTTT.

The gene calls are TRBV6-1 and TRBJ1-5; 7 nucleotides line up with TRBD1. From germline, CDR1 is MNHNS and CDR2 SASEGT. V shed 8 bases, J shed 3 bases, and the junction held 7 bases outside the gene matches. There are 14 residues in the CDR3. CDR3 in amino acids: CASLQGTANQPQHF. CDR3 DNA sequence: TGTGCCAGCTTACAGGGGACGGCCAATCAGCCCCAGCATTTT.

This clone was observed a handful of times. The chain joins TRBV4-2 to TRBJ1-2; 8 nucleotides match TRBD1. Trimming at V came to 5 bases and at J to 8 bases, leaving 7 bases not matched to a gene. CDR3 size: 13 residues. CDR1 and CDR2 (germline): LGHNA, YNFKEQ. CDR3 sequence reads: CASSADRGGGYTF. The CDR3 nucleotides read TGTGCCAGCAGCGCCGACAGGGGAGGCGGCTACACCTTC.